The 5 T cell receptor beta chains listed next were all sequenced from one sample in a study of T cell responses to AZD1222 COVID-19 vaccine. Data came from immunoSEQ multiplex PCR; TCRdb stores just in-frame clones and leaves some out. The sample includes approximately 140,000 clones, approximately 91% of them seen just once. Sequences were derived from peripheral blood, sampled 28 days after the second AZD1222 dose. These receptors were taken from an adult who received the AZD1222 COVID-19 vaccine.

This chain connects TRBV4-1 to TRBJ1-1; D call uncertain. Trimming stripped 0 bases from V and 8 bases from J, with 16 bases between. The V gene's germline CDR1 is MGHRA and CDR2 YSYEKL. The CDR3 consists of 15 residues. The CDR3 DNA is TGCGCCAGCAGCCAAGAGCCTAAATGGTTATCAGAAGCTTTCTTT. Translating gives CASSQEPKWLSEAFF.

The genes are TRBV18 and TRBJ1-1; 7 bases are shared with TRBD1. This CDR3 contains 16 residues. Germline CDR1 is KGHSH and CDR2 is LQKENI. V lost 5 bases to trimming and J lost 1 base; unmatched junction nucleotides: 10. Written as DNA, the CDR3 is TGTGCCAGCTCAACAGGGGAGGGAAAGGGGAACACTGAAGCTTTCTTT. Protein product: CASSTGEGKGNTEAFF.

The chain combines TRBV10-3 with TRBJ2-5, with D uncertain. Trimming stripped 6 bases from V and 4 bases from J, with 15 bases between. The CDR3 is made up of 14 amino acids. Germline CDR1 and CDR2: ENHRY and SYGVKD. The chain's CDR3 is CAISPGSVGETQYF. In nucleotides, the CDR3 is TGTGCCATCAGCCCAGGCTCGGTAGGAGAGACCCAGTACTTC.

The genes are TRBV7-9 and TRBJ2-5; perhaps D is TRBD1 or TRBD2 (6 bases each). This CDR3 region has 14 residues. The germline V and J ends were trimmed by 5 bases and 3 bases, with 13 bases remaining between them. Germline lookup yields CDR1 SEHNR and CDR2 FQNEAQ (reference sequence). CDR3: CASSPRGPKETQYF. In DNA form, the CDR3 reads TGTGCCAGCAGCCCCCGGGGGCCCAAAGAGACCCAGTACTTC. Complete variable domain (other parts from reference TRBV7-9 and TRBJ2-5): DTGVSQNPRHKITKRGQNVTFRCDPISEHNRLYWYRQTLGQGPEFLTYFQNEAQLEKSRLLSDRFSAERPKGSFSTLEIQRTEQGDSAMYLCASSPRGPKETQYFGPGTRLLVL.

DNA for the CDR3: TGCGCCAGCAGGTTGACTAGCGGGGGATACAATGAGCAGTTCTTC. This gives the protein CASRLTSGGYNEQFF. The V call is TRBV5-1, the J call TRBJ2-1, with 12 bases that match TRBD2. The germline CDR1 and CDR2 sequences are SGHRS and YFSETQ. The CDR3 is 15 residues long. Trimming removed 5 bases from V and 4 bases from J; junction bases left unmatched: 4.